This TCR beta chain comes out of a study of blood T cell repertoires in COVID-19. Study as a whole: The origin of the acute and convalescent COVID-19 samples was the United States, Italy and Spain. T cells, B-cell-depleted T cells, or PBMCs supplied cDNA or gDNA.

The germline V gene encodes CDR1 SEHNR and CDR2 FQNEAQ (reference sequence). CDR3 size: 12 residues. Trimming removed 4 bases at V and 5 bases at J, with 8 bases between. Original processing notes: The authors estimated nucleated cell counts from reference gene primer amplification. Assay used: immunoSEQ multiplex PCR; TCRdb lists only in-frame clones, some missing. From that table come the V and J calls and clone size; the DNA was used to work out D and trimming. The table has 200,000 to 300,000 clones, 88% seen once; the top ten hold 0.65% to 0.8%. The sample taken for sequencing was peripheral blood. V and J are TRBV7-9 and TRBJ1-1; D ambiguous. The sequence was obtained from a human donor in a cohort sampled during active COVID-19. The CDR3 DNA is TGTGCCAGCAGCTCCACCCGGACTGAAGCTTTCTTT. Translation gives CASSSTRTEAFF.